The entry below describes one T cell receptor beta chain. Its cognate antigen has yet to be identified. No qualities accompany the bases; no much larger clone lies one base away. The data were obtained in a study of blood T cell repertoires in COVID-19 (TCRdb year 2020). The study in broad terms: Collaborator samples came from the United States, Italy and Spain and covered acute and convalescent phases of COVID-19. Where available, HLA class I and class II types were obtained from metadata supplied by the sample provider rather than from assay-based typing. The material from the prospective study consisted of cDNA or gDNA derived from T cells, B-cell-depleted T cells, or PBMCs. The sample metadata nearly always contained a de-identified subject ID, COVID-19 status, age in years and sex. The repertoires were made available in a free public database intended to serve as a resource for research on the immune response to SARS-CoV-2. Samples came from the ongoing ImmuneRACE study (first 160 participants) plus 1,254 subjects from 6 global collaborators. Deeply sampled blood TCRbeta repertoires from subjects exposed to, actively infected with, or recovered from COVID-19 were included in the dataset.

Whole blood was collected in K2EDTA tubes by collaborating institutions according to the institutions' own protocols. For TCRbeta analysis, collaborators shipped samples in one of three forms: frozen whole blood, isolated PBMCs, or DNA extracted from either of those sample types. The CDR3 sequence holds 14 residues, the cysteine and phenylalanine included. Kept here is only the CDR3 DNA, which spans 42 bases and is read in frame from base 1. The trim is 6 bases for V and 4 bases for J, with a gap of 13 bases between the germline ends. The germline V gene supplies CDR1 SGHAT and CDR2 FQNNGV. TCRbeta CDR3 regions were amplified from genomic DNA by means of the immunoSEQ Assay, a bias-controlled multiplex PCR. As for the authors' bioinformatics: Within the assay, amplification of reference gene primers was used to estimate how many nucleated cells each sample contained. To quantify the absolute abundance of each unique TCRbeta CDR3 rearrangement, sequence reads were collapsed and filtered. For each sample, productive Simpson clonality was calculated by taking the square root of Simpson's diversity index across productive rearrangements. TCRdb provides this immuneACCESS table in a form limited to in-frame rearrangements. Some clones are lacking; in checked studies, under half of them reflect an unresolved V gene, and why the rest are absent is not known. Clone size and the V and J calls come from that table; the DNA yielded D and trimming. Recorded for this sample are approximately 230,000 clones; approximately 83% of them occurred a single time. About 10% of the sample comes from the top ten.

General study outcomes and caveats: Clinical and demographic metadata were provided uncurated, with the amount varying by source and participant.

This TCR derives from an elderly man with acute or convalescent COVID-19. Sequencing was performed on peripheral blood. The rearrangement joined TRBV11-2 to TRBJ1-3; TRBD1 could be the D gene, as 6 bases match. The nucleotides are TGTGCCAGCAGTGGGGGCGCCGGAGGAAACACCATATATTTT. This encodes CASSGGAGGNTIYF.